A selection of T cell receptor beta chains follows, all from one sample in a study of blood T cell repertoires in COVID-19. Using immunoSEQ multiplex PCR, the repertoire was profiled, and TCRdb retains in-frame clones only, with some absent. The sample lists about 99,000 clones, 88% occurring once. The sequencing sample was made of peripheral blood. All receptors come from a man in his fifties with COVID-19, enrolled during active disease. CDR3s include the opening cysteine and the closing phenylalanine or tryptophan. The D gene is left open where the match is weak. The size of a clone is reported for some rows only, either as once, few or many, or as a class for expanded clones.

d_gene: TRBD2
j_gene: TRBJ2-3
abundance: few
len: 14
v_gene: TRBV6-5
CDR3nt: TGTGCCAGCAGCATAGCGGGGGGCCCGGATACGCAGTATTTT
CDR3aa: CASSIAGGPDTQYF

d_gene: -
j_gene: TRBJ1-1
abundance: -
len: 14
v_gene: TRBV30
CDR3nt: TGTGCCTGGAATAAACAGATCATGAACACTGAAGCTTTCTTT
CDR3aa: CAWNKQIMNTEAFF

d_gene: TRBD2
j_gene: TRBJ2-2
abundance: -
len: 17
v_gene: TRBV6-6
CDR3nt: TGTGCCAGCAGTCCCGGGACTAGCGGGGGACCCACCGGGGAGCTGTTTTTT
CDR3aa: CASSPGTSGGPTGELFF

d_gene: TRBD1
j_gene: TRBJ2-2
abundance: -
len: 17
v_gene: TRBV7-9
CDR3nt: TGTGCCAGCAGCTACCCATTGGGACAGATGAACACCGGGGAGCTGTTTTTT
CDR3aa: CASSYPLGQMNTGELFF

d_gene: TRBD2
j_gene: TRBJ2-4
abundance: -
len: 19
v_gene: TRBV5-4
CDR3nt: TGTGCCAGCAGCTGGGGACTAGCGGGGGGTTCCCTAGCCAAAAACATTCAGTACTTC
CDR3aa: CASSWGLAGGSLAKNIQYF

d_gene: -
j_gene: TRBJ2-2
abundance: -
len: 14
v_gene: TRBV7-7
CDR3nt: TGTGCTAGCAGCTCTACAGTAAACACCGGGGAGCTGTTTTTT
CDR3aa: CASSSTVNTGELFF

d_gene: -
j_gene: TRBJ1-6
abundance: -
len: 15
v_gene: TRBV5-1
CDR3nt: TGCGCCAGCAGCCTGGCCGGGTCAGCTTATTCACCCCTCCACTTT
CDR3aa: CASSLAGSAYSPLHF

d_gene: -
j_gene: TRBJ1-1
abundance: -
len: 13
v_gene: TRBV28
CDR3nt: TGTGCCAGCAGTCTACAGGGTGTGCCTGAAGCTTTCTTT
CDR3aa: CASSLQGVPEAFF

d_gene: -
j_gene: TRBJ2-2
abundance: -
len: 15
v_gene: TRBV3-1/TRBV3-2
CDR3nt: TGTGCCAGCAGCCAAGTACTCCTAATCACCGGGGAGCTGTTTTTT
CDR3aa: CASSQVLLITGELFF

d_gene: TRBD2
j_gene: TRBJ2-1
abundance: -
len: 16
v_gene: TRBV7-3
CDR3nt: TGTGCCAGCAGCTCCCTAGCGGGGGGCCTTGGCGATGAGCAGTTCTTC
CDR3aa: CASSSLAGGLGDEQFF

d_gene: TRBD2
j_gene: TRBJ2-4
abundance: -
len: 15
v_gene: TRBV10-3
CDR3nt: TGTGCCATCAGTGAGGCTAGCGGGGTGGGGAACATTCAGTACTTC
CDR3aa: CAISEASGVGNIQYF

d_gene: -
j_gene: TRBJ1-2
abundance: -
len: 15
v_gene: TRBV5-4
CDR3nt: TGTGCCAGCAGCCCTATGCAGGGGCTCTTTTATGGCTACACCTTC
CDR3aa: CASSPMQGLFYGYTF

d_gene: -
j_gene: TRBJ2-1
abundance: -
len: 11
v_gene: TRBV20-1
CDR3nt: TGCGCAGGGCAGGACTACAATGAGCAGTTCTTC
CDR3aa: CAGQDYNEQFF

d_gene: -
j_gene: TRBJ1-2
abundance: -
len: 11
v_gene: TRBV30
CDR3nt: TGTGCCTGGACAGGGAACTATGGCTACACCTTC
CDR3aa: CAWTGNYGYTF

d_gene: -
j_gene: TRBJ1-3
abundance: -
len: 16
v_gene: TRBV9
CDR3nt: TGTGCCAGCAGCCCGCAGACAGGACGCTCTGGAAACACCATATATTTT
CDR3aa: CASSPQTGRSGNTIYF

d_gene: TRBD1
j_gene: TRBJ1-2
abundance: few
len: 14
v_gene: TRBV9
CDR3nt: TGTGCCAGCAGCGCCGGGGACAGGGCCTATGGCTACACCTTC
CDR3aa: CASSAGDRAYGYTF

d_gene: -
j_gene: TRBJ2-3
abundance: -
len: 18
v_gene: TRBV4-3
CDR3nt: TGCGCCAGCAGCCAAGACCCCTGGCAGGGATTAGGGGCAGATACGCAGTATTTT
CDR3aa: CASSQDPWQGLGADTQYF

d_gene: TRBD1
j_gene: TRBJ2-7
abundance: -
len: 14
v_gene: TRBV10-3
CDR3nt: TGTGCCATCAGCATGACAGGGCAGTCCTACGAGCAGTACTTC
CDR3aa: CAISMTGQSYEQYF

d_gene: TRBD1
j_gene: TRBJ2-6
abundance: -
len: 16
v_gene: TRBV9
CDR3nt: TGTGCCAGCAGCGAGGACAGGCTCTCTGGGGCCAACGTCCTGACTTTC
CDR3aa: CASSEDRLSGANVLTF

d_gene: TRBD2
j_gene: TRBJ2-1
abundance: -
len: 15
v_gene: TRBV6-4
CDR3nt: TGTGCCAGCAGTGACTCACTAGCGGGGGGGAATGAGCAGTTCTTC
CDR3aa: CASSDSLAGGNEQFF

d_gene: TRBD1
j_gene: TRBJ1-1
abundance: -
len: 15
v_gene: TRBV2
CDR3nt: TGTGCCAGCAGTGGGAGACAGGGGGCGACGGCTGAAGCTTTCTTT
CDR3aa: CASSGRQGATAEAFF

d_gene: -
j_gene: TRBJ1-5
abundance: -
len: 14
v_gene: TRBV6-4
CDR3nt: TGTGCCAGCAGTCCGGGAGGGACCAATCAGCCCCAGCATTTT
CDR3aa: CASSPGGTNQPQHF

d_gene: -
j_gene: TRBJ2-2
abundance: -
len: 13
v_gene: TRBV12-3/TRBV12-4
CDR3nt: TGTGCCAGCAGCGCCGGACAAACCGGGGAGCTGTTTTTT
CDR3aa: CASSAGQTGELFF

d_gene: TRBD1
j_gene: TRBJ1-5
abundance: -
len: 17
v_gene: TRBV19
CDR3nt: TGTGCCAGTAGTATACTCCGGGACAGCTATAGCAATCAGCCCCAGCATTTT
CDR3aa: CASSILRDSYSNQPQHF

d_gene: TRBD1
j_gene: TRBJ2-7
abundance: -
len: 13
v_gene: TRBV27
CDR3nt: TGTGCCAGCAGAAAGACAGGGGCCGGGCAGCAGTACTTC
CDR3aa: CASRKTGAGQQYF

d_gene: -
j_gene: TRBJ2-5
abundance: -
len: 17
v_gene: TRBV11-2
CDR3nt: TGTGCCAGCAGCTTAGAACAGCCCCTAGCGAGTCAAGAGACCCAGTACTTC
CDR3aa: CASSLEQPLASQETQYF